The 24 T cell receptor beta chains below come from one sample, sequenced in a study of T cell repertoires in cytomegalovirus infection. No antigen is known for these receptors. TCRdb reprocessed the reads via MiXCR and lists one record per CDR3 protein. Among a few hundred thousand distinct CDR3 sequences listed, just under 40% were seen once. Sequencing was performed on cultured PBMCs, taken from culture after CMV antigen stimulation. The receptors shown here come from a human donor in good health (CMV status not recorded). Some clones in this sample may be carry-over from other donors' samples.

The rearrangement links TRBV24-1 to TRBJ2-7; tentative D call: TRBD1 (6 bases). CDR1 and CDR2 (germline): KGHDR, SFDVKD. Trimming shortened V by 2 bases and J by 3 bases, and 13 bases separated the two germline ends. The CDR3 contains 15 residues. The CDR3 region has the DNA TGTGCCACCAGTGATTCTGGGGACAAAAACTACGAGCAGTACTTC. Its translation is CATSDSGDKNYEQYF.

V and J are TRBV25-1 and TRBJ1-6; D is perhaps TRBD1 (5 bases). The CDR3 extends over 17 amino acids. Trimming removed 4 bases at V and 0 bases at J, with 13 bases between. CDR1 and CDR2 (germline): MGHDK, SYGVNS. The CDR3 region has the DNA TGTGCCAGCAGTGGGACCGACAGCCTCTCCTATAATTCACCCCTCCACTTT. Translated: CASSGTDSLSYNSPLHF.

The chain carries TRBV7-8 and TRBJ2-7; 8 nucleotides line up with TRBD2. V shed 3 bases and J 3 bases; nucleotides not matched to a gene: 10. The CDR3 sequence is 16 residues long. Germline V CDR1 and CDR2: SGHVS, FQNEAQ. The CDR3 here is CASSFRGLVGRYEQYF. In DNA form, the CDR3 reads TGTGCCAGCAGCTTTAGGGGACTAGTGGGCCGCTACGAGCAGTACTTC.

The chain has TRBV28 and TRBJ1-3, with a weak D call TRBD1 (5 bases). Germline loops: CDR1 MDHEN, CDR2 SYDVKM. Trimming shortened V by 7 bases and J by 0 bases, and 13 bases separated the two germline ends. The CDR3 is 15 amino acids. CDR3 coding DNA: TGTGCCAGCACCCCTTGGGGGTCCTCTGGAAACACCATATATTTT. Translation gives CASTPWGSSGNTIYF.

The CDR3: CSAQTDRGGEAFF. In DNA form, the CDR3 reads TGCAGTGCTCAGACGGACAGGGGCGGAGAAGCTTTCTTT. The chain couples TRBV20-1 to TRBJ1-1; 9 positions agree with TRBD1. Germline V gives CDR1 DFQATT, CDR2 SNEGSKA (reference sequence). Germline trimming cut 5 bases from V and 8 bases from J; bases unmatched to any gene: 9. The CDR3 has 13 residues.

The rearrangement joins TRBV9 to TRBJ2-5; D is possibly TRBD2 (7 bases). The CDR3 has 14 residues. The germline CDR1 and CDR2 sequences are SGDLS and YYNGEE. The V gene lost 1 base and the J gene lost 7 bases, with 14 bases spanning the gap. In DNA, the CDR3 is TGTGCCAGCAGCGTATCGGGGGGCAGGGTGACCCAGTACTTC. Amino acid sequence: CASSVSGGRVTQYF.

This clonotype has only a few counts. The genes are TRBV7-2 and TRBJ2-6; D is uncertain. Germline V gene sequence: CDR1 SGHTA, CDR2 FQGNSA. Trimming removed 3 bases from V and 1 base from J, with 7 bases in between. CDR3 size: 15 residues. The CDR3 loop is CASSFGRSGANVLTF. The CDR3 DNA is TGTGCCAGCAGCTTTGGAAGGTCTGGGGCCAACGTCCTGACTTTC. Full variable domain (rest looked up from reference TRBV7-2 and TRBJ2-6): GAGVSQSPSNKVTEKGKDVELRCDPISGHTALYWYRQSLGQGLEFLIYFQGNSAPDKSGLPSDRFSAERTGGSVSTLTIQRTQQEDSAVYLCASSFGRSGANVLTFGAGSRLTVL.

This clonotype was counted only a few times. The V and J genes are TRBV20-1 and TRBJ2-1; D is unresolved. V lost 3 bases to trimming and J lost 3 bases, with 12 bases between them. From germline, CDR1 is DFQATT and CDR2 SNEGSKA (reference sequence). This CDR3 contains 14 residues. Written as DNA, the CDR3 is TGCAGTGCTAGCGCTATTGGGGACTACAATGAGCAGTTCTTC. This sequence encodes CSASAIGDYNEQFF.

The chain recombines TRBV10-2 with TRBJ2-1; D is perhaps TRBD2 (6 bases). Between the trimmed V and J ends, which lost 3 bases and 7 bases, there was a span of 13 bases. The length of the CDR3 is 14 residues. The germline CDR1 and CDR2 sequences are WSHSY and SAAADI. The CDR3 sequence: CASSDAGTQNEQFF. CDR3 coding DNA: TGCGCCAGCAGTGATGCGGGAACACAAAATGAGCAGTTCTTC.

The chain uses TRBV20-1 and TRBJ1-6, with D possibly being TRBD1 (5 bases). Trimming left V 0 bases short and J 7 bases short, with 16 bases between. Per the germline V gene, CDR1 is DFQATT and CDR2 is SNEGSKA (reference sequence). The CDR3 runs 16 residues. The CDR3, as DNA: TGCAGTGCTAGAGATGACGGGACGTCCGAAAATTCACCCCTCCACTTT. It encodes CSARDDGTSENSPLHF.

The rearrangement uses TRBV10-3 and TRBJ2-3, with D possibly TRBD1 on 5 matching bases. Germline assignment: CDR1 ENHRY and CDR2 SYGVKD. CDR3 length: 16 amino acids. V was clipped by 8 bases and J by 0 bases, with 18 bases between them. The CDR3 sequence: CAIALPVGQSTDTQYF. In nucleotides, the CDR3 is TGTGCCATCGCCCTACCTGTGGGGCAAAGCACAGATACGCAGTATTTT.

The CDR3 sequence: CSGGGDGGGGWSYNEQFF. The CDR3 DNA sequence: TGCAGCGGTGGCGGGGATGGTGGCGGGGGATGGAGTTACAATGAGCAGTTCTTC. This chain joins TRBV29-1 and TRBJ2-1, with 7 bases lining up with TRBD2. The junction had 22 bases not matched to a gene; V was cut back by 7 bases and J by 4 bases. CDR3 size: 18 residues. CDR1 and CDR2 (germline): SQVTM, ANQGSEA.

This clonotype was observed many times. This chain joins TRBV6-6 and TRBJ2-7; the D is unclear. This CDR3 has 16 residues. From germline, CDR1 is MNHNY and CDR2 SVGAGI (reference sequence). The V and J ends lost 0 bases and 5 bases respectively, with 17 bases between them. CDR3 amino acids: CASSYSIVRAGDEQYF. CDR3 in DNA: TGTGCCAGCAGTTACTCGATAGTAAGGGCAGGCGACGAGCAGTACTTC.

This chain joins TRBV7-9 and TRBJ1-1; D gene uncertain. CDR1 is SEHNR, CDR2 FQNEAQ, per germline (reference sequence). The germline V and J ends were trimmed by 8 bases and 11 bases, with 9 bases remaining between them. This CDR3 region has 9 residues. The CDR3 bases are TGTGCCAGCGGGGTCCGGGCTTTCTTT. Residues: CASGVRAFF.

This clonotype has more than one count but fewer than ten. V is TRBV6-1 and J is TRBJ2-7; TRBD1 might be the D (6 bases). Trimming took 4 bases from V and 3 from J, leaving 19 bases between them. Germline V lookup: CDR1 MNHNS, CDR2 SASEGT. The CDR3 has 16 residues. CDR3 nucleotides: TGTGCCAGCAGTGTGACTCCGGGACAAGGTGTCTACGAGCAGTACTTC. Its translation: CASSVTPGQGVYEQYF.

V is TRBV20-1 and J is TRBJ2-2, with TRBD2 identical over 8 bases. The ends lost 5 bases at V and 4 bases at J; junction bases unmatched: 9. Germline V gene lookup returns CDR1 DFQATT and CDR2 SNEGSKA (reference sequence). The CDR3 has 15 amino acids. CDR3 region: CSAPRARGATGELFF. In nucleotides, the CDR3 is TGCAGTGCTCCACGCGCGCGGGGGGCCACCGGGGAGCTGTTTTTT.

The V and J genes are TRBV20-1 and TRBJ2-1, with 11 bases identical to TRBD2. Germline loops: CDR1 DFQATT, CDR2 SNEGSKA (reference sequence). Losses at the gene ends were 0 bases for V and 4 bases for J; bases not matched to a gene: 8. The CDR3 contains 17 residues. The CDR3 region is CSARDFLAGGEYNEQFF. CDR3 nucleotide sequence: TGCAGTGCTAGAGATTTTCTAGCGGGGGGAGAATACAATGAGCAGTTCTTC.

V gene TRBV19 combines with J gene TRBJ1-6; D unresolved. The CDR3 is 14 residues long. The V gene lost 6 bases and the J gene lost 0 bases, with 6 bases spanning the gap. The germline gives CDR1 LNHDA, CDR2 SQIVND (reference sequence). CDR3 protein: CASRPDSYNSPLHF. In DNA form, the CDR3 reads TGTGCCAGTAGACCCGACTCCTATAATTCACCCCTCCACTTT.

A few counts support this clonotype. This chain uses TRBV2 with TRBJ2-2; 8 bases are a match to TRBD1. Germline CDR1 SNHLY, CDR2 FYNNEI. CDR3 length: 15 amino acids. V lost 1 base, J lost 5 bases, and 3 bases stayed unmatched. The CDR3 coding sequence is TGTGCCAGCAGTGAAGGCAGGGGGCTTACCGGGGAGCTGTTTTTT. Its protein product is CASSEGRGLTGELFF.

This clonotype occurred a few times. V usage is TRBV25-1 and J usage is TRBJ1-1; perhaps TRBD1 as D (5 bases). Trimming left V 5 bases short and J 11 bases short, with 18 bases between. This CDR3 is 13 amino acids long. CDR1 and CDR2 (germline): MGHDK, SYGVNS. This CDR3 reads CASSSPGTLEAFF. The DNA for the CDR3 is TGTGCCAGCAGTTCTCCCGGGACGCTTGAGGCTTTCTTT.

The chain recombines TRBV7-2 with TRBJ2-1; D is perhaps TRBD1 (6 bases). CDR1 and CDR2 (germline): SGHTA, FQGNSA. Trimming left V 5 bases short and J 1 base short, with 12 bases between. The CDR3 contains 15 residues. The CDR3 DNA follows: TGTGCCAGCAGCCAGGGGAGTGGGTCCTACAATGAGCAGTTCTTC. Translating it yields CASSQGSGSYNEQFF.

The chain employs TRBV2 and TRBJ1-1, with TRBD1 as a possible D gene (5 bases). The ends were cut back, 8 bases at V and 2 bases at J, with 15 bases in the middle. Germline values: CDR1 SNHLY, CDR2 FYNNEI. This CDR3 has 14 residues. The CDR3 region is CASCTGTANTEAFF. The DNA of the CDR3 is TGTGCCAGCTGTACCGGGACGGCTAACACTGAAGCTTTCTTT.

The chain combines TRBV28 with TRBJ2-7; D possibly uses TRBD1 or TRBD2 (5 bases each). Trimming pared 3 bases from V and 5 bases from J, leaving 11 bases between. The CDR3 is 13 amino acids. The germline V gene has CDR1 MDHEN and CDR2 SYDVKM. The CDR3 DNA follows: TGTGCCAGCAGTTTTTCAGGGAGAAACGAGCAGTACTTC. It is translated as CASSFSGRNEQYF.

The gene calls are TRBV18 and TRBJ2-3; no reliable D call. Germline-derived CDR1 and CDR2 are KGHSH and LQKENI. V lost 4 bases to trimming and J lost 4 bases, with 12 bases between them. The CDR3 has 14 residues. This CDR3 is CASSQGLRADTQYF. CDR3 sequence (DNA): TGTGCCAGCTCACAAGGTCTACGCGCAGATACGCAGTATTTT.